This T cell receptor beta chain stems from a study of OX40 agonist ivuxolimab in advanced cancers. For the wider study: Ivuxolimab, which targeted the costimulatory receptor OX40 (CD134), was an agonistic, fully human IgG2 monoclonal antibody. Intravenous ivuxolimab was administered to patients every 2 weeks at six dose levels: 0.01, 0.1, 0.3, 1.5, 3 and 10 mg/kg. Of the roughly 54 dose-escalation patients, hepatocellular carcinoma was present in about 20, melanoma in approximately 15, renal cell carcinoma in 9 and head and neck cancer in 9. The dose-escalation cohort was roughly 83% male with a mean age of approximately 59 years, ranging from roughly 20 to 80. Prior anti-PD-1, anti-PD-L1 or anti-CTLA-4 therapy was permitted, and less than 45% of dose-escalation patients had received checkpoint inhibitors. Partial responses occurred in three dose-escalation patients: two with cutaneous melanoma and one with hepatocellular carcinoma. The purpose of peripheral TCRbeta sequencing was to test whether ivuxolimab changed TCR sequence diversity and led to clonal T-cell expansion. The paper describes the monotherapy dose-escalation part (N ≈ 49 patients) of the phase I trial of ivuxolimab. Study-level results and caveats: Partial responders in the 0.1-3.0 mg/kg groups had among the lowest normalized peripheral clonal expansion, especially among CD8+ T cells. Low levels of normalized T-cell clonal expansion were also shown by some nonresponding patients. After ivuxolimab, CD8+ T cells had more expanded clones than CD4+ T cells on average. Antigen specificity was not determined for the clonally expanded peripheral T cells. At doses of 0.1 to 3.0 mg/kg, clonal expansion of both CD4+ and CD8+ T cells in blood was seen between baseline and week 6.

Patients with autoimmune disease history or receiving systemic immunosuppression were excluded from the trial. In every dose cohort, peripheral blood was drawn for TCR sequencing at baseline, cycle 4 day 1, and cycle 7 day 1. The samples were taken from a phase I, first-in-human, multicenter, open-label dose-escalation trial of ivuxolimab. Adults with locally advanced or metastatic melanoma, renal cell carcinoma, hepatocellular carcinoma or head and neck squamous cell carcinoma were enrolled in the trial. Before TCR sequencing, CD4+ T cells and CD8+ T cells from peripheral blood were sorted into separate populations. This clone was counted once. Its binding antigen is unknown. Per-base quality was not reported, and no clone a single base away is much larger than it. CDR3 length: 15 amino acids, cysteine to phenylalanine. The only DNA kept is the CDR3, 45 bases in frame from the first base. The germline V gene gives CDR1 as SGHTA and CDR2 as FQGNSA. Trimming at the junction amounts to 5 bases on V and 8 bases on J, and the germline ends lie 21 bases apart.

To sequence the TCRbeta CDR3 region, genomic DNA was isolated from the sorted cells. TCRbeta CDR3 regions were sequenced using the immunoSEQ Assay. This is the immuneACCESS table as TCRdb keeps it, with only in-frame sequences that have V and J called. A part of the clones is gone; compared with another copy, unresolved V genes explain less than half, and the rest is unexplained. The sample table contains just under 85,000 clones; only one count was recorded for around 78% of them. Jointly, the top ten make up more than 0.75% of the sample. Sample: CD4+ or CD8+ T cells sorted from blood, taken in a trial of the OX40 agonist ivuxolimab. The clonotype originates from an adult with an advanced solid tumor such as melanoma, head and neck, liver or kidney cancer. The chain couples TRBV7-2 to TRBJ1-1; perhaps TRBD1 is the D gene, with 5 bases matching. The sequenced DNA is TGTGCCAGCAGCCCTTTCGGCGGGACTCCCGCCGAAGCTTTCTTT. This sequence encodes CASSPFGGTPAEAFF.